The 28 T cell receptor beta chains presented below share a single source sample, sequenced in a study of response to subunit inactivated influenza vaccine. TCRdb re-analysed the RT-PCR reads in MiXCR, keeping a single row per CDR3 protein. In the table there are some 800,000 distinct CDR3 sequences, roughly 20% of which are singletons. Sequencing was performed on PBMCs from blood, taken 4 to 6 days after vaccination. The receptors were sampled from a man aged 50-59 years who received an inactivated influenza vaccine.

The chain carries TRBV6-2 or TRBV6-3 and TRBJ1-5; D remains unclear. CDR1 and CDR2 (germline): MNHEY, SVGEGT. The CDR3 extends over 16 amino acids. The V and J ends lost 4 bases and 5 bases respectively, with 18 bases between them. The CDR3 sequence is CASSLEGWALYQPQHF. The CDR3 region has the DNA TGTGCCAGCAGTTTGGAGGGTTGGGCACTATATCAGCCCCAGCATTTT.

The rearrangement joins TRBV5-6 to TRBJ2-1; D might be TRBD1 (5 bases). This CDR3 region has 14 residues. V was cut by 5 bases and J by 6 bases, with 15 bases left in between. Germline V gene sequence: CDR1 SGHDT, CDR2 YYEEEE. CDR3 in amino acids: CASRGAKVGNEQFF. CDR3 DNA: TGTGCCAGCAGAGGGGCCAAGGTGGGCAATGAGCAGTTCTTC.

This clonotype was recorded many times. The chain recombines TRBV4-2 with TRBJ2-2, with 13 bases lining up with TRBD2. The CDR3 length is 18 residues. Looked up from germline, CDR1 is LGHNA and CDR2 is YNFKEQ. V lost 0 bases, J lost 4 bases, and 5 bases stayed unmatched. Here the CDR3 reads CASSQEARLAGGTGELFF. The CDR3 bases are TGTGCCAGCAGCCAAGAAGCAAGACTAGCGGGGGGCACCGGGGAGCTGTTTTTT.

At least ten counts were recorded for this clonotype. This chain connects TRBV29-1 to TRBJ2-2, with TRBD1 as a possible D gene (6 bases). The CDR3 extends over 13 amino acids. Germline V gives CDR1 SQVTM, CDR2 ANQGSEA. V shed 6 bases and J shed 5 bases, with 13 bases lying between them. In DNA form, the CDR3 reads TGCAGCGTGGGACCGACAGGTACCGGGGAGCTGTTTTTT. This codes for CSVGPTGTGELFF.

Here the CDR3 DNA reads TGCGCCAGCAGCCAAGAGCCCAGAATCCTTAACTATGGCTACACCTTC. As protein: CASSQEPRILNYGYTF. This rearrangement joins TRBV4-1 to TRBJ1-2; D ambiguous. Per germline, CDR1 MGHRA and CDR2 YSYEKL. This CDR3 is 16 amino acids long. V was trimmed by 0 bases and J by 1 base, leaving 12 bases between them.

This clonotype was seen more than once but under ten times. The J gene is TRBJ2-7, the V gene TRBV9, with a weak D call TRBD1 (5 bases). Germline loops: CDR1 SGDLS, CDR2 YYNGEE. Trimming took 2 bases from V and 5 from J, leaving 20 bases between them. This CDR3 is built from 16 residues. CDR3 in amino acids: CASSVTYRNKSHEQYF. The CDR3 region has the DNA TGTGCCAGCAGCGTTACCTACAGGAACAAGTCCCACGAGCAGTACTTC.

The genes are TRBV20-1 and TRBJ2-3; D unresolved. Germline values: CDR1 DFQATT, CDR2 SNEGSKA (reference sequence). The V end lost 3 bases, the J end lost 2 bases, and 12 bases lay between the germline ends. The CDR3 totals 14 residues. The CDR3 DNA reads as TGCAGTGCTAGTGCAGGTCGAAACACAGATACGCAGTATTTT. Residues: CSASAGRNTDTQYF.

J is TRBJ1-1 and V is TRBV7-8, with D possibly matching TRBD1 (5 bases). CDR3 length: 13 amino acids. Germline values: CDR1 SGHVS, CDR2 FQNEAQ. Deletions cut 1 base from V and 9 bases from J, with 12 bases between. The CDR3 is CASSLGRTDKAFF. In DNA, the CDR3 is TGTGCCAGCAGCTTAGGTCGTACGGACAAAGCTTTCTTT.

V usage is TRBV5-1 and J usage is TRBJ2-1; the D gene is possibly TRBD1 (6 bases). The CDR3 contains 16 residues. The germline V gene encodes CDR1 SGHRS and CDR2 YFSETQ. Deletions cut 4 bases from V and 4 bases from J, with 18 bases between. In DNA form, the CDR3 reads TGCGCCAGCAGCACTGGGACAAACTGGAATTACAATGAGCAGTTCTTC. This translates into CASSTGTNWNYNEQFF.

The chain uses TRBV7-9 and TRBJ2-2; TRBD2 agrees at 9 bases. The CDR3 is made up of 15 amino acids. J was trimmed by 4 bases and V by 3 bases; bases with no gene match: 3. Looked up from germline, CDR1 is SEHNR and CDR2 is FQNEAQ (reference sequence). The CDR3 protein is CASSLTSGPTGELFF. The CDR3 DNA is TGTGCCAGCAGCTTGACTAGCGGACCCACCGGGGAGCTGTTTTTT.

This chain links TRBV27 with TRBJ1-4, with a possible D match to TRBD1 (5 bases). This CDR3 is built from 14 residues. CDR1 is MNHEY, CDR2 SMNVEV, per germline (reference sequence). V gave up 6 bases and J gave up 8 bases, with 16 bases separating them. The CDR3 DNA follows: TGTGCCAGCAGCTCCCTCGCCGGGGACGAAAAACTGTTTTTT. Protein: CASSSLAGDEKLFF.

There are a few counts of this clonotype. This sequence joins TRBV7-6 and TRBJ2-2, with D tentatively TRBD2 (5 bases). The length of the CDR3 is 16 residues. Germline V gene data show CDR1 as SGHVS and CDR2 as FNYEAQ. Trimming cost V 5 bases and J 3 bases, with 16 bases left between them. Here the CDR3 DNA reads TGTGCCAGCAGCACACGGGGAAATCGCGACACCGGGGAGCTGTTTTTT. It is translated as CASSTRGNRDTGELFF.

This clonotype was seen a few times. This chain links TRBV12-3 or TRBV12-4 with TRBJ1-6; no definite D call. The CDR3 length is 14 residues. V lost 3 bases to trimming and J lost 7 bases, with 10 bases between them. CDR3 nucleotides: TGTGCCAGCAGTTTCGACACAACAAATTCACCCCTCCACTTT. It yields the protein CASSFDTTNSPLHF.

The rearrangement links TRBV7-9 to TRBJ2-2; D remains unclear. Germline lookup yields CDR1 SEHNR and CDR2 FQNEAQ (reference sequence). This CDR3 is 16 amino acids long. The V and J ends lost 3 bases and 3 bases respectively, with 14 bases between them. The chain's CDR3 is CASSLGHSTDTGELFF. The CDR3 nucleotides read TGTGCCAGCAGCTTGGGCCATTCTACCGACACCGGGGAGCTGTTTTTT.

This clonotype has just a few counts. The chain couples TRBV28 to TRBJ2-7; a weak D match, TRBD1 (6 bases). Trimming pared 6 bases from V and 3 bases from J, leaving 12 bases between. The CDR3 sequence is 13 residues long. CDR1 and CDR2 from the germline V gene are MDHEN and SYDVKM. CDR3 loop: CASSRADSYEQYF. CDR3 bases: TGTGCCAGCAGCCGGGCGGACAGCTACGAGCAGTACTTC.

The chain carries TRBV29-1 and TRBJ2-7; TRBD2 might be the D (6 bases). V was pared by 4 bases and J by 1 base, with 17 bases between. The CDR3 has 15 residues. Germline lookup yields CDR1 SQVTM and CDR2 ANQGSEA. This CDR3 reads CSVGYRLASSYEQYF. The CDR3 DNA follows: TGCAGCGTTGGTTATCGGCTAGCGAGTTCCTACGAGCAGTACTTC.

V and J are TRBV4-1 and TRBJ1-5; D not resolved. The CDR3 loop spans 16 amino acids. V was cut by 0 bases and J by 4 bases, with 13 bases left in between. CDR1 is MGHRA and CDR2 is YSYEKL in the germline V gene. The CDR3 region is CASSQEGKQYNQPQHF. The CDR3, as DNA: TGCGCCAGCAGCCAAGAAGGAAAACAGTATAATCAGCCCCAGCATTTT.

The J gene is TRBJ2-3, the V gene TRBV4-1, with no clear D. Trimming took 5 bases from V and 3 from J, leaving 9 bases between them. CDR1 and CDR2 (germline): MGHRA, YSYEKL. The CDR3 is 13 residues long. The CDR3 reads CASSWRTTDTQYF. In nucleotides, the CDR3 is TGCGCCAGCAGCTGGCGTACGACAGATACGCAGTATTTT.

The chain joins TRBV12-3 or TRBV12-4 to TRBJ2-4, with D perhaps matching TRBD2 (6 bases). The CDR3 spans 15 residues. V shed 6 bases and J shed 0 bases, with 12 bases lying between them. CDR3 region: CASSERALAKNIQYF. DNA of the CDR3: TGTGCCAGCAGCGAGCGGGCATTAGCCAAAAACATTCAGTACTTC.

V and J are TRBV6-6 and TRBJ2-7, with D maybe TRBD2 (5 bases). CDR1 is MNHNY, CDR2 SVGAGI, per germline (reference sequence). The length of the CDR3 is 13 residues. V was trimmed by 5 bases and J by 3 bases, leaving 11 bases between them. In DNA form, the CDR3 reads TGTGCCAGCAGTACCGGACGGGGCTACGAGCAGTACTTC. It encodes CASSTGRGYEQYF.

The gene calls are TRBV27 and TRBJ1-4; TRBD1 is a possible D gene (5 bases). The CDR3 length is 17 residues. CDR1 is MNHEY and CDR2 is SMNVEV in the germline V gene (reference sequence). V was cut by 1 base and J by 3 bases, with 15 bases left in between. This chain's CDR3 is CASSLLGPAGANEKLFF. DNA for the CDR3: TGTGCCAGCAGTTTATTGGGACCGGCGGGGGCTAATGAAAAACTGTTTTTT.

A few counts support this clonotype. CDR3 amino acids: CASSPHLISYEQYF. The CDR3 DNA follows: TGTGCCAGCAGCCCTCACCTGATCTCCTACGAGCAGTACTTC. The V gene is TRBV6-2 or TRBV6-3, the J gene TRBJ2-7; D is uncertain. The ends were cut back, 6 bases at V and 0 bases at J, with 12 bases in the middle. The CDR3 loop spans 14 amino acids. Per germline, CDR1 MNHEY and CDR2 SVGEGT.

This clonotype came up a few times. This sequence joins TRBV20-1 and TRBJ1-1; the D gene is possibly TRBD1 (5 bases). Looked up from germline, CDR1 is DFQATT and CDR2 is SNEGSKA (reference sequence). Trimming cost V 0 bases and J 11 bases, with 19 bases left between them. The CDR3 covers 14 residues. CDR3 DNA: TGCAGTGCTAGAGAAGGACACGCCAAAACTATGGCTTTCTTT. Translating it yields CSAREGHAKTMAFF.

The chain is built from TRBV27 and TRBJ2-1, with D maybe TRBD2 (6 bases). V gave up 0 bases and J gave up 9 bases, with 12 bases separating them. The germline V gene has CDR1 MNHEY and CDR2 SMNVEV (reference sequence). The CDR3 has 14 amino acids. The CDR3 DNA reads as TGTGCCAGCAGTTTATCCCGACTAGTTAGTGAGCAGTTCTTC. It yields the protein CASSLSRLVSEQFF.

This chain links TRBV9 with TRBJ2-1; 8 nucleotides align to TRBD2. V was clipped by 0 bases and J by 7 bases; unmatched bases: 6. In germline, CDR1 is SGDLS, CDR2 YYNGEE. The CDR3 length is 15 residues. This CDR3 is CASSVGSGVWNEQFF. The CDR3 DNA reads TGTGCCAGCAGCGTAGGTAGCGGGGTATGGAATGAGCAGTTCTTC.

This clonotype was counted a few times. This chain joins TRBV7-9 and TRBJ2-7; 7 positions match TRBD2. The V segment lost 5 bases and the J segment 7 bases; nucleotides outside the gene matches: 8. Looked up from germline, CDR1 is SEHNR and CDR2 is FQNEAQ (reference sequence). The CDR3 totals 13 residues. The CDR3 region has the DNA TGTGCCAGCAGCCACTACGGGGGGAATGAGCAGTACTTC. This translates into CASSHYGGNEQYF.

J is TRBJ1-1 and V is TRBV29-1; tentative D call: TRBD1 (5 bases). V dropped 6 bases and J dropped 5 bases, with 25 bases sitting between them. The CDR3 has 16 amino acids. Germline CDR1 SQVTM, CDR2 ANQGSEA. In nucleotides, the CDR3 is TGCAGCGTACTACAATGGGACGCAAAAAGGCGTACTGAAGCTTTCTTT. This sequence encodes CSVLQWDAKRRTEAFF.

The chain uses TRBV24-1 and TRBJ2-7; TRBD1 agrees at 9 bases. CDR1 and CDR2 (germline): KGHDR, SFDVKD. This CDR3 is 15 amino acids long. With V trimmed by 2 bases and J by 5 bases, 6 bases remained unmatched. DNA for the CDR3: TGTGCCACCAGTGATTCCGGGACAGGGAAGGACGAGCAGTACTTC. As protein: CATSDSGTGKDEQYF.